Below, 8 T cell receptor beta chains from the same sample are listed, as sequenced in a study of blood T cell repertoires in COVID-19 (dated by TCRdb to about 2020). The library was built by means of the immunoSEQ multiplex PCR assay. In TCRdb, the immuneACCESS table is reduced to in-frame sequences with V and J assigned. These tables do not hold every clone; where another copy was compared, an unresolved V gene accounts for under half, and the others remain unexplained. In this sample the table shows 85,000 to 120,000 clones, 80% to 90% of which occur a single time. The biggest ten clones account for around 9.4% of the sample. The source material was peripheral blood. These receptors were obtained from a man aged 35-49 years with active or convalescent COVID-19.

This rearrangement joins TRBV24-1 to TRBJ2-2; the match to TRBD1 covers 9 bases. Per the germline V gene, CDR1 is KGHDR and CDR2 is SFDVKD. V was pared by 5 bases and J by 6 bases, with 3 bases of the junction left unmatched. CDR3 length equals 14 residues. CDR3 region: CATSGDRASGELFF. The CDR3 DNA reads as TGTGCCACCAGTGGGGACAGGGCATCCGGGGAGCTGTTTTTT.

The V and J genes are TRBV5-4 and TRBJ1-3, with 9 bases aligning to TRBD1. The CDR3 is made up of 15 amino acids. Germline V lookup: CDR1 SGHNT, CDR2 YYREEE (reference sequence). The trim removed 0 bases at V and 4 bases at J, leaving 2 bases unmatched. CDR3 protein: CASSLGGTGGNTIYF. The CDR3 nucleotides read TGTGCCAGCAGCTTGGGAGGGACAGGGGGAAACACCATATATTTT.

The chain couples TRBV6-5 to TRBJ2-5, with TRBD1 identical over 8 bases. CDR1 is MNHEY, CDR2 SVGAGI, per germline. The junction had 5 bases not matched to a gene; V was cut back by 6 bases and J by 2 bases. The CDR3 is 14 amino acids. CDR3 DNA sequence: TGTGCCAGCAGAACCGACAGGGGACAAGAGACCCAGTACTTC. Protein: CASRTDRGQETQYF.

The rearrangement joins TRBV7-3 to TRBJ2-2, with D uncertain. This CDR3 has 16 amino acids. V was trimmed by 6 bases and J by 0 bases, leaving 14 bases between them. Germline V gives CDR1 SGHTA, CDR2 FQGTGA. This CDR3 reads CASSRHGSPNTGELFF. The CDR3 DNA sequence: TGTGCCAGCAGTCGTCACGGTTCACCGAACACCGGGGAGCTGTTTTTT.

The gene calls are TRBV19 and TRBJ2-2, with TRBD2 matching over 10 bases. The V and J ends lost 4 bases and 4 bases, in that order; junction bases with no gene match: 9. In germline, CDR1 is LNHDA, CDR2 SQIVND (reference sequence). CDR3 length equals 17 residues. The CDR3 bases are TGTGCCAGTAGTACCTCTTTAGCGGGGGGAGGCACCGGGGAGCTGTTTTTT. Translated: CASSTSLAGGGTGELFF. Complete variable domain (other parts from reference TRBV19 and TRBJ2-2): DGGITQSPKYLFRKEGQNVTLSCEQNLNHDAMYWYRQDPGQGLRLIYYSQIVNDFQKGDIAEGYSVSREKKESFPLTVTSAQKNPTAFYLCASSTSLAGGGTGELFFGEGSRLTVL.

The V call is TRBV10-2, the J call TRBJ2-7; 9 nucleotides agree with TRBD1. Germline V lookup: CDR1 WSHSY, CDR2 SAAADI. The trim removed 4 bases at V and 3 bases at J, leaving 10 bases unmatched. This CDR3 spans 16 amino acids. The CDR3 spells CASSVPGTGILYEQYF. CDR3 sequence (DNA): TGCGCCAGCAGTGTGCCCGGGACAGGGATACTCTACGAGCAGTACTTC.

The V gene is TRBV19, the J gene TRBJ1-2; a weak D match, TRBD1 (6 bases). The germline V and J ends were trimmed by 5 bases and 8 bases, with 21 bases remaining between them. The CDR3 has 15 amino acids. The V gene's germline CDR1 is LNHDA and CDR2 SQIVND (reference sequence). CDR3 protein: CASSPGATGIRGYTF. As DNA, the CDR3 is TGTGCCAGTAGTCCCGGAGCTACAGGGATCAGGGGCTACACCTTC.

The V call is TRBV6-6, the J call TRBJ2-3, with a weak D call TRBD2 (6 bases). CDR1 is MNHNY, CDR2 SVGAGI, per germline (reference sequence). The CDR3 is 15 residues long. The V and J ends lost 0 bases and 2 bases respectively, with 9 bases between them. The CDR3 DNA follows: TGTGCCAGCAGTTACTCGGGGGGAAACACAGATACGCAGTATTTT. It translates to CASSYSGGNTDTQYF.